This T cell receptor (beta chain) was observed in a study of T-cell reconstitution after alpha-beta-depleted transplantation in children. Library preparation (for TCRbeta) was performed with unique molecular identifiers. TCRdb recomputed calls from the PCR reads with MiXCR, one row per CDR3 protein. The table has approximately 420,000 distinct CDR3 sequences, approximately 11% seen once. CDR1 and CDR2 from the germline V gene are LGHNA and YNFKEQ. CDR3 size: 15 residues. V dropped 0 bases and J dropped 4 bases, with 10 bases sitting between them. This clonotype was detected a few times. The TCR sequence derives from a human donor who donated a stem cell graft to a child with acute myeloid leukemia. The chain uses TRBV4-2 and TRBJ1-5; TRBD1 might be the D (5 bases). The sequenced sample was PBMCs from the stem cell graft donor, obtained from the stem cell graft. Written as DNA, the CDR3 is TGTGCCAGCAGCCAAGATCGCCAGGGAAATCAGCCCCAGCATTTT. This codes for CASSQDRQGNQPQHF.